These T cell receptor beta chains were read from a single sample in a study of cytomegalovirus exposure and HLA in healthy donors. TCRdb's copy holds only in-frame clones and misses some; the assay was immunoSEQ multiplex PCR. The sample includes 50,000 to 70,000 clones, about 81% seen only once; the top ten take roughly 6.4%. Specimen: PBMCs. Receptors originate from a man younger than 40 in good health and CMV-seropositive. The CDR3 runs from the conserved cysteine through the conserved F or W. Fields, in order: clone size, J gene, V gene, D gene, CDR3 DNA, CDR3 protein. A D gene is named only where the DNA matches it firmly. Size values are once, few and many counts, or a class for expanded clones, and some rows have none.

size: .
J: TRBJ1-1
V: TRBV5-8
D: .
DNA: TGTGCCAGCAGCCACGTTACAATGAACACTGAAGCTTTCTTT
CDR3: CASSHVTMNTEAFF

size: .
J: TRBJ2-7
V: TRBV6-5
D: TRBD1
DNA: TGTGCCAGCAGCTCCGCCGGGACAGGGGTGCACGAGCAGTACTTC
CDR3: CASSSAGTGVHEQYF

size: few
J: TRBJ1-1
V: TRBV21-1
D: .
DNA: TGTGCCAGCAGCAAAAGAAGGAGAGGGCCCACTGAAGCTTTCTTT
CDR3: CASSKRRRGPTEAFF

size: .
J: TRBJ2-6
V: TRBV30
D: .
DNA: TGTGCCTGGGGAACAGGGAACTCTGGGGCCAACGTCCTGACTTTC
CDR3: CAWGTGNSGANVLTF

size: .
J: TRBJ1-1
V: TRBV19
D: TRBD1
DNA: TGTGCCAGTAGTGTCGACAGGGGGCAAATTGAAGCTTTCTTT
CDR3: CASSVDRGQIEAFF

size: .
J: TRBJ2-5
V: TRBV30
D: TRBD1
DNA: TGTGCCTGGAGCATAAGGACAGGGGAAGAGACCCAGTACTTC
CDR3: CAWSIRTGEETQYF

size: .
J: TRBJ1-1
V: TRBV10-3
D: TRBD1
DNA: TGTGCCATCAGTCGTAGTGGACAGGAAGGTGAAGCTTTCTTT
CDR3: CAISRSGQEGEAFF

size: .
J: TRBJ2-3
V: TRBV5-1
D: TRBD2
DNA: TGCGCCAGCAGCTTGGGTAGCGGGGGCACAGATACGCAGTATTTT
CDR3: CASSLGSGGTDTQYF

size: .
J: TRBJ1-1
V: TRBV6-5
D: .
DNA: TGTGCCAGCAGTTATTCGCGACAGTTGAACACTGAAGCTTTCTTT
CDR3: CASSYSRQLNTEAFF

size: once
J: TRBJ1-5
V: TRBV9
D: TRBD1
DNA: TGTGCCAGCAGCGTAGTTGCAGGGGGGATTAGTGGGAATCAGCCCCAGCATTTT
CDR3: CASSVVAGGISGNQPQHF

size: .
J: TRBJ2-1
V: TRBV19
D: TRBD2
DNA: TGTGCCAGTAGTATTTTCAGCGGGGTGAGCTCCTACAATGAGCAGTTCTTC
CDR3: CASSIFSGVSSYNEQFF

size: once
J: TRBJ2-2
V: TRBV5-1
D: .
DNA: TGCGCCAGCAGGCCGGTTGTCACCGGGGAGCTGTTTTTT
CDR3: CASRPVVTGELFF

size: .
J: TRBJ2-7
V: TRBV7-3
D: .
DNA: TGTGCCAGCAGCTTGGGAGGCGGTTGGATCGAGCAGTACTTC
CDR3: CASSLGGGWIEQYF

size: .
J: TRBJ1-2
V: TRBV28
D: TRBD1
DNA: TGTGCCAGCAGTTTTTTACTGACCGAAAAGGGACAGAACTATGGCTACACCTTC
CDR3: CASSFLLTEKGQNYGYTF

size: .
J: TRBJ2-7
V: TRBV5-1
D: .
DNA: TGCGCCAGCAGCTTGGTTGGGGGGGAGCAGTACTTC
CDR3: CASSLVGGEQYF

size: .
J: TRBJ2-5
V: TRBV6-1
D: .
DNA: TGTGCCAGCGCGGCTCTCACAGAGACCCAGTACTTC
CDR3: CASAALTETQYF

size: .
J: TRBJ2-3
V: TRBV9
D: TRBD2
DNA: TGTGCCAGCAGCCCTCGGACTAGCGGGGGAGATACGCAGTATTTT
CDR3: CASSPRTSGGDTQYF

size: .
J: TRBJ2-5
V: TRBV6-6
D: TRBD2
DNA: TGTGCCAGCAGAACTAGCGTACAAGAGACCCAGTACTTC
CDR3: CASRTSVQETQYF

size: .
J: TRBJ2-3
V: TRBV6-4
D: .
DNA: TGTGCCAGCAGCTTATCGGACAGAGATACGCAGTATTTT
CDR3: CASSLSDRDTQYF

size: .
J: TRBJ2-7
V: TRBV2
D: TRBD1
DNA: TGTGCCAAAGGGGACAGGCAATCCTACGAGCAGTACTTC
CDR3: CAKGDRQSYEQYF

size: .
J: TRBJ2-1
V: TRBV2
D: TRBD1
DNA: TGTGCCAGCAGTGAAAGGGGGACAGGGACGAATGAGCAGTTCTTC
CDR3: CASSERGTGTNEQFF

size: .
J: TRBJ2-5
V: TRBV11-3
D: .
DNA: TGTGCCAGCAGCTTAGGAGCCAAAAGGGGCCAAGAGACCCAGTACTTC
CDR3: CASSLGAKRGQETQYF

size: .
J: TRBJ2-2
V: TRBV5-1
D: TRBD1
DNA: TGCGCCAGCAGCTACCGGGACAGGGCTATTCACGGGGAGCTGTTTTTT
CDR3: CASSYRDRAIHGELFF

size: .
J: TRBJ1-1
V: TRBV19
D: TRBD1
DNA: TGTGCCAGTAGTAACAGGGGAACTTACACTGAAGCTTTCTTT
CDR3: CASSNRGTYTEAFF

size: .
J: TRBJ2-5
V: TRBV7-2
D: TRBD1
DNA: TGTGCCAGCAGCCCCCGGACAGGCATAGAGACCCAGTACTTC
CDR3: CASSPRTGIETQYF

size: .
J: TRBJ1-2
V: TRBV6-1
D: .
DNA: TGTGCCAGCAGTCAAATCGATCAGGACTATGGCTACCCCTTC
CDR3: CASSQIDQDYGYPF

size: .
J: TRBJ2-5
V: TRBV9
D: .
DNA: TGTGCCAGCAGCGTCAGCCGCCGGGACTCCCAAGAGACCCAGTACTTC
CDR3: CASSVSRRDSQETQYF

size: .
J: TRBJ1-5
V: TRBV4-2
D: TRBD1
DNA: TGTGCCACCGGACAGGGCTCGGTTGATCAGCCCCAGCATTTT
CDR3: CATGQGSVDQPQHF

size: .
J: TRBJ1-2
V: TRBV28
D: .
DNA: TGTGCCAGCAGTTTATTATCCCCCGGGGGGGGCTACACCTTC
CDR3: CASSLLSPGGGYTF

size: .
J: TRBJ2-7
V: TRBV2
D: TRBD2
DNA: TGTGCCAGCAGTGCGGGGGAGGGCTACGAGCAGTACTTC
CDR3: CASSAGEGYEQYF

size: .
J: TRBJ2-3
V: TRBV7-2
D: TRBD2
DNA: TGTGCCAGCAAGTTAGCGGGGGGATCGGATACGCAGTATTTT
CDR3: CASKLAGGSDTQYF

size: .
J: TRBJ2-1
V: TRBV7-8
D: .
DNA: TGTGCCAGCAGCTTAGCGGAGGGGCAGCGCGGAAATGAGCAGTTCTTC
CDR3: CASSLAEGQRGNEQFF

size: .
J: TRBJ2-5
V: TRBV30
D: TRBD2
DNA: TGTGCCTGGTATAGCGGGGCGCTACAAGAGACCCAGTACTTC
CDR3: CAWYSGALQETQYF

size: .
J: TRBJ2-1
V: TRBV4-3
D: TRBD2
DNA: TGCGCCAGCAGCCAGGGGACTAGGACCTACAATGAGCAGTTCTTC
CDR3: CASSQGTRTYNEQFF

size: few
J: TRBJ1-1
V: TRBV4-1
D: .
DNA: TGCGCCAGCAGCCGAGAGGAGGGAGGTGAAGCTTTCTTT
CDR3: CASSREEGGEAFF

size: .
J: TRBJ2-6
V: TRBV9
D: .
DNA: TGTGCCAGCAGCGCAATGACAGACTCTGGGGCCAACGTCCTGACTTTC
CDR3: CASSAMTDSGANVLTF

size: .
J: TRBJ1-4
V: TRBV5-1
D: TRBD1
DNA: TGCGCCAGCAGCGACGGGACAGTGACTAATGAAAAACTGTTTTTT
CDR3: CASSDGTVTNEKLFF

size: .
J: TRBJ2-6
V: TRBV6-4
D: .
DNA: TGTGCCAGCAGTGACTCAGGGGCTGGGGCCAACGTCCTGACTTTC
CDR3: CASSDSGAGANVLTF

size: few
J: TRBJ1-5
V: TRBV2
D: TRBD1
DNA: TGTGCCAGCAGGGCGGGACAGGGGGTTTCTGAGCCCCAGCATTTT
CDR3: CASRAGQGVSEPQHF

size: .
J: TRBJ2-7
V: TRBV2
D: TRBD2
DNA: TGTGCCAGCGGCGTACCCACACCCGGGCGGAGGTCGACTAGCGGGGGGGAGCGGCCCTACGAGCAGTACTTC
CDR3: CASGVPTPGRRSTSGGERPYEQYF

size: .
J: TRBJ2-7
V: TRBV18
D: TRBD2
DNA: TGTGCCAGCTCACTAAAGACTAGCGGGGACTACGAGCAGTACTTC
CDR3: CASSLKTSGDYEQYF

size: few
J: TRBJ2-7
V: TRBV5-6
D: TRBD1
DNA: TGTGCCAGCAGCTCGACAGGGTCCTACGAGCAGTACTTC
CDR3: CASSSTGSYEQYF

size: .
J: TRBJ2-5
V: TRBV5-6
D: .
DNA: TGTGCCAGCAGCCGGGACACCCAAGAGACCCAGTACTTC
CDR3: CASSRDTQETQYF

size: once
J: TRBJ2-1
V: TRBV6-1
D: .
DNA: TGTGCCAGCAGTGAGTTTCTGAGGGCCTATGAGCAGTTCTTC
CDR3: CASSEFLRAYEQFF